Reported below is one T cell receptor beta chain. This record belongs to a study of blood T cell repertoires in COVID-19. In the original analysis: Researchers report that nucleated cell counts were estimated from reference gene primer amplification. Only in-frame clones appear in the TCRdb table, and some are missing; sequencing was by immunoSEQ multiplex PCR. V and J calls and clone size are copied from that table; D and trimming were computed from the DNA. The sample includes around 320,000 clones, about 90% of them seen just once. Trimming removed 9 bases from V and 0 bases from J, with 12 bases in between. Germline CDR1 reads LNHDA; CDR2 reads SQIVND (reference sequence). The CDR3 covers 13 residues.

This clonotype was obtained from a man between 18 and 35 years old with active or convalescent COVID-19. The chain recombines TRBV19 with TRBJ2-7; weak D call: TRBD1 (6 bases). The sequenced sample was peripheral blood. The CDR3: CASSQGSSYEQYF. As DNA, the CDR3 is TGTGCCAGCTCGCAGGGGAGCTCCTACGAGCAGTACTTC.